These T cell receptor beta chains were read from a single sample in a study of cytomegalovirus exposure and HLA in healthy donors. Sequencing used immunoSEQ multiplex PCR; TCRdb keeps in-frame clones, though not all of them. The sample yields fewer than 200,000 clones, roughly 86% seen once. Sample: PBMCs. Receptors originate from a man aged 18 to 30 in good health and CMV-seropositive. The CDR3 runs from the conserved cysteine through the conserved F or W. The D gene is left open where the match is weak. Clone size is not always given. Where it is, it says once, few, many or a class for expanded clones.

>TRBJ1-3|.|.|TRBV5-1
CASSLGQVEDTIYF
TGCGCCAGCAGCTTGGGACAGGTTGAAGACACCATATATTTT
>TRBJ2-3|TRBD2|.|TRBV4-3
CASSHPGGAADTQYF
TGCGCCAGCAGCCACCCCGGGGGGGCAGCCGATACGCAGTATTTT
>TRBJ2-5|.|.|TRBV9
CASSKGTGWQETQYF
TGTGCCAGCAGCAAAGGCACAGGGTGGCAGGAGACCCAGTACTTC
>TRBJ2-5|.|once|TRBV9
CASSSGHSWFAETQYF
TGTGCCAGCAGCTCAGGACATAGCTGGTTCGCGGAGACCCAGTACTTC
>TRBJ1-5|TRBD1|.|TRBV10-3
CAISRDSDQPQHF
TGTGCCATCAGCCGGGACAGCGATCAGCCCCAGCATTTT
>TRBJ2-1|.|.|TRBV27
CASSLISGPYNEQFF
TGTGCCAGCAGTTTAATAAGCGGGCCTTACAATGAGCAGTTCTTC
>TRBJ2-7|.|.|TRBV19
CASSKGAYEQYF
TGTGCCAGTAGTAAGGGGGCCTACGAGCAGTACTTC
>TRBJ2-7|TRBD1|.|TRBV28
CASSLEQGAREQYF
TGTGCCAGCAGTTTGGAGCAGGGGGCTAGAGAGCAGTACTTC
>TRBJ1-6|.|once|TRBV4-2
CASSQPGTNSPLHF
TGTGCCAGCAGCCAACCCGGGACAAATTCACCCCTCCACTTT
>TRBJ2-2|TRBD1|.|TRBV7-9
CASSSSGQGTGELFF
TGTGCCAGCAGCTCCTCGGGACAGGGCACCGGGGAGCTGTTTTTT
>TRBJ2-5|.|.|TRBV27
CASSLGGVRGLETQYF
TGTGCCAGCAGTTTAGGCGGTGTCCGGGGTTTGGAGACCCAGTACTTC
>TRBJ2-7|.|.|TRBV5-3
CARSPLGRSRPRYEQYF
TGTGCCAGAAGCCCCCTGGGTCGTTCGCGGCCCCGCTACGAGCAGTACTTC
>TRBJ2-5|TRBD2|few|TRBV9
CASSVETSGTGTQYF
TGTGCCAGCAGCGTAGAGACTAGCGGGACGGGGACCCAGTACTTC
>TRBJ1-5|TRBD1|once|TRBV7-2
CASSASRTGGQPQHF
TGTGCCAGCAGCGCCTCAAGGACAGGGGGCCAGCCCCAGCATTTT
>TRBJ2-7|TRBD1|.|TRBV5-8
CASSLFFRTGYRYEQYF
TGTGCCAGCAGCTTGTTCTTTAGGACAGGGTATCGCTACGAGCAGTACTTC
>TRBJ1-2|.|.|TRBV7-8
CASSLALGRNYGYTF
TGTGCCAGCAGCTTAGCGCTAGGCCGTAACTATGGCTACACCTTC
>TRBJ2-7|TRBD1|.|TRBV5-1
CASSLTGGIYEQYF
TGCGCCAGCAGCTTGACAGGGGGGATCTACGAGCAGTACTTC
>TRBJ2-1|TRBD1|.|TRBV5-1
CASSTGQVAMIQFF
TGCGCCAGCAGCACCGGACAGGTTGCCATGATACAGTTCTTC
>TRBJ1-1|TRBD1|.|TRBV9
CASSVSGQAYTEAFF
TGTGCCAGCAGCGTCTCCGGACAGGCGTACACTGAAGCTTTCTTT
>TRBJ1-2|.|.|TRBV19
CASSIIGGRKNYGYTF
TGTGCCAGTAGTATAATCGGAGGGCGGAAGAACTATGGCTACACCTTC
>TRBJ2-7|.|.|TRBV5-1
CASSLDPAYEQYF
TGCGCCAGCAGCTTGGATCCGGCCTACGAGCAGTACTTC
>TRBJ2-7|.|.|TRBV4-3
CASSARTGKYEQYF
TGCGCCAGCAGCGCTCGGACTGGAAAATACGAGCAGTACTTC
>TRBJ2-1|TRBD2|.|TRBV5-1
CASSRAREGNEQFF
TGCGCCAGCAGCAGGGCGCGGGAGGGTAATGAGCAGTTCTTC
>TRBJ1-2|.|.|TRBV27
CASSPSVGHYGYTF
TGTGCCAGCAGTCCCTCCGTGGGGCACTATGGCTACACCTTC
>TRBJ1-1|.|.|TRBV7-9
CASSGTEGVNTEAFF
TGTGCCAGCAGCGGAACTGAGGGCGTCAACACTGAAGCTTTCTTT
>TRBJ1-5|TRBD1|once|TRBV28
CASSSGTGESQPQHF
TGTGCCAGCAGTTCCGGGACAGGGGAGAGTCAGCCCCAGCATTTT
>TRBJ2-5|TRBD1|.|TRBV7-2
CASSRGQAQETQYF
TGTGCCAGCAGCCGTGGACAGGCCCAAGAGACCCAGTACTTC
>TRBJ2-1|.|.|TRBV27
CASSYGDNEQFF
TGTGCCAGCAGTTACGGAGACAATGAGCAGTTCTTC
>TRBJ2-1|TRBD2|.|TRBV7-7
CASSSALAGDNEQFF
TGTGCTAGCAGCTCGGCACTAGCGGGGGACAATGAGCAGTTCTTC
>TRBJ2-7|.|.|TRBV6-5
CATWTAREPTYEQYF
TGTGCCACCTGGACAGCCCGCGAGCCTACCTACGAGCAGTACTTC
>TRBJ2-1|TRBD2|.|TRBV5-6
CASSSTGGFDEQFF
TGTGCCAGCAGCTCAACGGGGGGGTTCGATGAGCAGTTCTTC
>TRBJ1-1|.|.|TRBV4-1
CASSQGKGATEAFF
TGCGCCAGCAGCCAAGGAAAGGGAGCCACTGAAGCTTTCTTT
>TRBJ2-5|TRBD2|once|TRBV6-1
CASSAWSGSTGETQYF
TGTGCCAGCAGTGCCTGGAGCGGGAGTACTGGAGAGACCCAGTACTTC
>TRBJ2-3|TRBD2|.|TRBV15
CATSRIAGGDTDTQYF
TGTGCCACCAGCAGGATAGCGGGAGGCGACACAGATACGCAGTATTTT
>TRBJ2-7|TRBD2|.|TRBV27
CASSSRLAGYEQYF
TGTGCCAGCAGTTCACGACTAGCCGGCTACGAGCAGTACTTC
>TRBJ1-5|TRBD1|once|TRBV5-1
CASSLGTVRNQPQHF
TGCGCCAGCAGCCTCGGGACAGTGCGCAATCAGCCCCAGCATTTT
>TRBJ1-2|.|few|TRBV28
CASSLGQGLNTF
TGTGCCAGCAGTTTGGGCCAGGGGCTCAACACCTTC
>TRBJ2-1|.|.|TRBV4-2
CASSQGGIEQFF
TGTGCCAGCAGCCAGGGGGGAATTGAGCAGTTCTTC
>TRBJ1-1|.|.|TRBV9
CASSGTVGGRSNTEAFF
TGTGCCAGCAGCGGGACAGTCGGGGGGCGGTCGAACACTGAAGCTTTCTTT
>TRBJ2-2|.|.|TRBV29-1
CSGGEEVGLFF
TGCAGCGGGGGGGAGGAGGTGGGGCTGTTTTTT
>TRBJ2-5|.|.|TRBV5-1
CASRAGEETQYF
TGCGCCAGCAGGGCAGGGGAAGAGACCCAGTACTTC
>TRBJ2-3|.|once|TRBV27
CASSLGLNTDTQYF
TGTGCCAGCAGTCTAGGACTAAACACAGATACGCAGTATTTT
>TRBJ1-5|.|.|TRBV19
CASSIGSGEDQPQHF
TGTGCCAGTAGTATCGGGTCGGGGGAGGATCAGCCCCAGCATTTT
>TRBJ1-2|TRBD1|few|TRBV28
CASTPPTGEYYGYTF
TGTGCCAGCACCCCCCCAACAGGGGAATACTATGGCTACACCTTC
>TRBJ2-7|.|.|TRBV14
CASSQVAYGHPYEQYF
TGTGCCAGCAGCCAAGTAGCTTACGGACACCCCTACGAGCAGTACTTC
>TRBJ1-1|TRBD1|once|TRBV28
CASRDSGTMTEAFF
TGTGCCAGCCGGGACAGTGGGACGATGACTGAAGCTTTCTTT
>TRBJ2-7|TRBD1|.|TRBV28
CASSIRGLAAYEQYF
TGTGCCAGCAGTATCAGGGGGTTGGCAGCCTACGAGCAGTACTTC
>TRBJ1-1|.|.|TRBV13
CASSPGRDRPEAFF
TGTGCCAGCAGCCCAGGTCGGGATAGGCCTGAAGCTTTCTTT
>TRBJ2-1|TRBD2|.|TRBV7-6
CASSLGAGVYGNEQFF
TGTGCCAGCAGCTTAGGTGCGGGGGTGTACGGCAATGAGCAGTTCTTC
>TRBJ2-2|.|few|TRBV4-2
CASSRFAADSANTGELFF
TGTGCCAGCAGCCGATTTGCGGCAGACAGCGCGAACACCGGGGAGCTGTTTTTT
>TRBJ1-2|.|.|TRBV10-3
CAISEERGYGYTF
TGTGCCATCAGTGAGGAAAGGGGTTATGGCTACACCTTC
>TRBJ1-5|.|.|TRBV6-1
CASSEYGEGKHF
TGTGCCAGCAGTGAATATGGTGAGGGAAAGCATTTT
>TRBJ1-2|TRBD1|.|TRBV28
CASSPGQARYTF
TGTGCCAGCAGCCCGGGACAGGCGCGCTACACCTTC